Listed below are T cell receptor beta chains from one sample, sequenced in a study of T cell responses to AZD1222 COVID-19 vaccine. Profiling relied on immunoSEQ multiplex PCR, and the TCRdb table lists in-frame clones only, not all of them. The sample consists of about 94,000 clones, around 85% of them appearing once. Source: peripheral blood, taken 28 days after the second AZD1222 dose. The receptors come from an adult who received the AZD1222 COVID-19 vaccine. Each CDR3 is given with its conserved first and last residue. A D gene is named only where the DNA matches it firmly. Size tells how often a clone was seen (once, few, many) or the class of an expanded clone, and some rows leave it out.

J: TRBJ2-5
size: .
V: TRBV5-1
D: TRBD1
DNA: TGCGCCAGCAGCTTGGTGGGACAGAAAGAGACCCAGTACTTC
CDR3: CASSLVGQKETQYF

J: TRBJ2-3
size: once
V: TRBV5-1
D: .
DNA: TGCGCCAGCGGAGCGGGCGGGGATACGCAGTATTTT
CDR3: CASGAGGDTQYF

J: TRBJ1-2
size: .
V: TRBV24-1
D: .
DNA: TGTGCCACCAGTGATTCCCAGACTAACTATGGCTACACCTTC
CDR3: CATSDSQTNYGYTF

J: TRBJ2-7
size: .
V: TRBV12-2
D: .
DNA: TGTGCAAGTCGCTTAGGACGTGACAGGGTGCGGGAGCAGTACTTC
CDR3: CASRLGRDRVREQYF

J: TRBJ1-2
size: .
V: TRBV28
D: .
DNA: TGTGCCAGCAGACCCGGGACATACTATGGCTACACCTTC
CDR3: CASRPGTYYGYTF

J: TRBJ2-2
size: few
V: TRBV7-3
D: .
DNA: TGTGCCAGCAGCTTAGAGAGCACCGGGGAGCTGTTTTTT
CDR3: CASSLESTGELFF

J: TRBJ2-3
size: few
V: TRBV4-2
D: TRBD2
DNA: TGTGCCAGCAGAAGAGCGGGAGCGGTCACAGATACGCAGTATTTT
CDR3: CASRRAGAVTDTQYF

J: TRBJ2-7
size: .
V: TRBV2
D: TRBD1
DNA: TGTGCCAGCGGCCTTCCGGGACAGGGGACCAACGAGCAGTACTTC
CDR3: CASGLPGQGTNEQYF

J: TRBJ2-1
size: once
V: TRBV7-9
D: .
DNA: TGTGCCAGCAGCTTACGGGACTTTTCCTACAATGAGCAGTTCTTC
CDR3: CASSLRDFSYNEQFF

J: TRBJ1-6
size: .
V: TRBV14
D: .
DNA: TGTGCCAGCAGCCAAGATTGGTCGCCAGGCAATAATTCACCCCTCCACTTT
CDR3: CASSQDWSPGNNSPLHF

J: TRBJ2-3
size: .
V: TRBV19
D: .
DNA: TGTGCCAGTAGTACCAGGACCTCTCCCAGTCCAGATACGCAGTATTTT
CDR3: CASSTRTSPSPDTQYF

J: TRBJ2-3
size: .
V: TRBV28
D: .
DNA: TGTGCCAGCAGCCAAGGGGCCAGAGGTACGCAGTATTTT
CDR3: CASSQGARGTQYF

J: TRBJ2-7
size: .
V: TRBV4-2
D: .
DNA: TGTGCCAGCAGCCAAGATCGCGGGGGCGGGAACGAGCAGTACTTC
CDR3: CASSQDRGGGNEQYF

J: TRBJ2-2
size: .
V: TRBV7-8
D: .
DNA: TGTGCCAGCAGCTTAGGCGGGGGCCCCACCGGGGAGCTGTTTTTT
CDR3: CASSLGGGPTGELFF

J: TRBJ2-2
size: .
V: TRBV30
D: TRBD2
DNA: TGTGCCTGGAGTCCTGGGGGTAGCGGGAGAGCCACCGGGGAGCTGTTTTTT
CDR3: CAWSPGGSGRATGELFF

J: TRBJ1-5
size: once
V: TRBV7-2
D: .
DNA: TGTGCCAGCAGCCCTGGTTGGGATCAGCCCCAGCATTTT
CDR3: CASSPGWDQPQHF

J: TRBJ1-2
size: few
V: TRBV29-1
D: TRBD1
DNA: TGCAGCGCTGGCGCCGGGACAGGGAACGGCTACACCTTC
CDR3: CSAGAGTGNGYTF

J: TRBJ2-1
size: .
V: TRBV28
D: .
DNA: TGTGCCAGCAGTTTCCCAGGTGACAATGAGCAGTTCTTC
CDR3: CASSFPGDNEQFF

J: TRBJ2-1
size: .
V: TRBV14
D: TRBD2
DNA: TGTGCCAGCAGCCAAGATGGTCCTAGCGGACCGGAGGATGAGCAGTTCTTC
CDR3: CASSQDGPSGPEDEQFF

J: TRBJ2-3
size: .
V: TRBV27
D: TRBD2
DNA: TGTGCCAGCAGTCCCGGACTAGCGGCTAGCACAGATACGCAGTATTTT
CDR3: CASSPGLAASTDTQYF

J: TRBJ2-7
size: .
V: TRBV11-3
D: TRBD1
DNA: TGTGCCAGCAGCTCCGGACAGGACTACGAGCAGTACTTC
CDR3: CASSSGQDYEQYF

J: TRBJ1-3
size: .
V: TRBV5-1
D: TRBD1
DNA: TGCGCCAGCAGCTTGGCCGGGACAGGGCCTACCTCTGGAAACACCATATATTTT
CDR3: CASSLAGTGPTSGNTIYF

J: TRBJ2-3
size: .
V: TRBV6-6
D: .
DNA: TGTGCCAGCAGTTACGGGCCCATAGGGGGGGATACGCAGTATTTT
CDR3: CASSYGPIGGDTQYF

J: TRBJ1-5
size: .
V: TRBV19
D: .
DNA: TGTGCCAGTAGTGGGGACATGGGTCAGCCCCAGCATTTT
CDR3: CASSGDMGQPQHF

J: TRBJ1-4
size: .
V: TRBV28
D: .
DNA: TGTGCCAGCAGTTTGGGGGACATAGGTGAGGAAAAACTGTTTTTT
CDR3: CASSLGDIGEEKLFF

J: TRBJ2-2
size: once
V: TRBV6-4
D: .
DNA: TGTGCCAGCAGATCCGGCCCCGGTTCCACCGGGGAGCTGTTTTTT
CDR3: CASRSGPGSTGELFF

J: TRBJ2-3
size: .
V: TRBV6-5
D: .
DNA: TGTGCCAGCAGTTCGCTTCTGCTAGATACGCAGTATTTT
CDR3: CASSSLLLDTQYF

J: TRBJ1-5
size: once
V: TRBV19
D: .
DNA: TGTGGGAGCGGGAGCAATCAGCCCCAGCATTTT
CDR3: CGSGSNQPQHF

J: TRBJ1-3
size: .
V: TRBV5-1
D: .
DNA: TGCGCCAGCAGCCTCGACCCGGTGGTCCAGGGAGGAAACACCATATATTTT
CDR3: CASSLDPVVQGGNTIYF

J: TRBJ1-2
size: few
V: TRBV6-5
D: .
DNA: TGTGCCAGCAGTTTAAGACAGAACTATGGCTACACCTTC
CDR3: CASSLRQNYGYTF

J: TRBJ1-1
size: once
V: TRBV19
D: .
DNA: TGTGCCAGTAGTATAGACCCAAGCATGAACACTGAAGCTTTCTTT
CDR3: CASSIDPSMNTEAFF

J: TRBJ2-7
size: .
V: TRBV6-6
D: .
DNA: TGTGCCAGCAATCCACAGGTCTATACCTACGAGCAGTACTTC
CDR3: CASNPQVYTYEQYF

J: TRBJ2-3
size: .
V: TRBV27
D: .
DNA: TGTGCCAGCAGTCCATCTAGCACAGATACGCAGTATTTT
CDR3: CASSPSSTDTQYF

J: TRBJ2-1
size: .
V: TRBV10-1
D: TRBD2
DNA: TGCGCCAGCAGCCTAGCGGCCTCCTACAATGAGCAGTTCTTC
CDR3: CASSLAASYNEQFF

J: TRBJ2-7
size: .
V: TRBV5-5
D: .
DNA: TGTGCCAGCAGCTTGTATTCGGGAAAAGGCTACGAGCAGTACTTC
CDR3: CASSLYSGKGYEQYF

J: TRBJ1-3
size: .
V: TRBV19
D: .
DNA: TGTGCCAGTAGTATAAGGGGGATCTCTGGAAACACCATATATTTT
CDR3: CASSIRGISGNTIYF